Listed here is a single TCR beta chain. This clonotype was observed many times. Its antigen remains undetermined. It has no much larger one-base neighbor in the sample; base qualities were not kept. The TCR beta CDR3 regions were amplified from the RNA transcripts. For the first round of RT-PCR on the TCR CDR3, the HTBI primer set was used together with the Qiagen OneStep RT-PCR kit. Libraries were constructed in a second round of multiplex PCR, after which size selection and purification were performed. Sequencing of the libraries was done on an Illumina HiSeq2000 using paired-end 100 bp reads. The study's processing was this. SOAPnuke was used to process the raw data, with reads discarded if the reads contained adapters or uncalled bases, had a mean Phred below 15, or lacked an exact constant-primer or identifier match. High-quality paired reads were merged using COPE v1.2.5, and each unique nucleotide sequence was defined as a clonotype. MiTCR v1.1 was used to align clonotypes to the IMGT TRBV, TRBD and TRBJ reference segments. Analysis was restricted to V-J combinations with a frequency above 0.0001, which covered about 99% of repertoires. The TCS score was defined as F50 (clonal expansion) divided by E x V (chaos), with BLOSUM62-based TCRdist calculated between CDR3 peptides within each V-J. Welch's t-statistics and random forest reduced approximately 520 V-J features to around 14, which were used in a naive Bayes classifier (R e1071). Thyroid-blood repertoire similarity was quantified with the Morisita-Horn index. TCRdb's own reprocessing of the public reads used fastp at Q25 and MiXCR and kept productive beta chains. Every distinct CDR3 protein forms one entry, paired with its most common genes and DNA. TCRdb, rather than the study authors, made the V and J calls. The table for this sample lists around 600,000 distinct CDR3 sequences; just under 45% of them were counted only once. Under 8.5% of the sample belongs to the ten largest clones.

These data originate in a study of T cells in Graves' hyperthyroidism and ophthalmopathy (dated by TCRdb to 2018 to 2020). Turning to the overall study: To identify TCR V-J signatures that set the groups apart, the researchers used a discovery cohort of 100 patients, made up of around 42 with Graves' ophthalmopathy and around 58 with stable Graves' hyperthyroidism. Thyroid tissue and blood T-cell repertoires from roughly 6 Graves' hyperthyroidism patients were also compared in the study. The approximately 100 discovery patients were randomly split 7:3 into training and test sets. An independent validation cohort of under 20 hyperthyroidism patients and some 15 patients who later progressed to ophthalmopathy tested prospective prediction of ophthalmopathy. Once sampling was done, hyperthyroidism patients were given methimazole at a starting dose of 30 mg daily, whereas ophthalmopathy patients were given high-dose intravenous methylprednisolone. The paper reports TCR Vbeta CDR3 sequencing of roughly 140 peripheral blood samples: around 45 ophthalmopathy, about 75 hyperthyroidism and around 17 progressor patients.

Exclusion was applied to patients with uncontrolled infections, other autoimmune diseases, pregnancy or lactation. Diagnoses were based on clinical symptoms, serum thyroxine and TRAb, thyroid ultrasound and orbital computed tomography. Trizol reagent was used to extract total RNA, and RNA quality was then checked on an Agilent 2100 Bioanalyzer. What the research found in general, with its limitations: In cross-validation, a model built on a 13 V-J signature told ophthalmopathy apart from stable hyperthyroidism with approximately 90% sensitivity and around 84% specificity, and in testing the same model reached 80%/75%. During validation, the model predicted progression to ophthalmopathy a median of about 6.3 months ahead of onset, with more than 60% sensitivity and roughly 75% specificity. No statistical method was used to fix the sample size in advance, and group allocation was not hidden from the investigators. Most expanded thyroid clonotypes (frequency above 0.001) were also detected in blood, a finding suggesting that blood repertoires may reflect thyroid immune responses.

V loses 8 bases of germline sequence and J loses 0 bases, and the interval between the two ends is 16 bases. CDR1 is given as MGHDK and CDR2 as SYGVNS, both from the germline V gene. The CDR3 runs 15 residues from the cysteine to the phenylalanine. The entry retains the CDR3 DNA only, 45 bases that are in frame from base 1. The V and J segments used are TRBV25-1 and TRBJ1-2; a tentative D match to TRBD1 spans 6 bases. Sequencing used peripheral blood or thyroid tissue (not recorded which). The origin of this receptor is an adult man with Graves' disease, either hyperthyroidism or ophthalmopathy (not recorded which). The DNA sequence reads TGTGCCAGCGGGACAATGACAGACACTAACTATGGCTACACCTTC. Translated, it reads CASGTMTDTNYGYTF.